Listed below are T cell receptor beta chains from one sample, sequenced in a study of cytomegalovirus exposure and HLA in healthy donors. Libraries were prepared by immunoSEQ multiplex PCR; TCRdb keeps only in-frame clonotypes and omits some of them. The sample consists of 250,000 to 300,000 clones, around 86% of them appearing once. Source material: PBMCs. These receptors all stem from a woman between 18 and 30 years old in good health and CMV-seronegative. The CDR3 runs from the conserved cysteine through the conserved F or W. The D gene is left open where the match is weak.

CDR3 | J | V | D
CAWTVQGQEQFF | TRBJ2-1 | TRBV30 | TRBD1
CASRDRGRPHEQYF | TRBJ2-7 | TRBV7-3 | TRBD1
CASRTTGGRFTNEKLFF | TRBJ1-4 | TRBV27 | TRBD1
CASSYTGGGAGETQYF | TRBJ2-5 | TRBV6-5 | TRBD2
CASSFRDRIDGYTF | TRBJ1-2 | TRBV11-2 | TRBD1
CASRAANTEAFF | TRBJ1-1 | TRBV6-5 | -
CASSLAGNRGRKYF | TRBJ2-3 | TRBV5-8 | TRBD1
CASSALVFVNEQFF | TRBJ2-1 | TRBV27 | -
CASSTGTGTNQPQHF | TRBJ1-5 | TRBV5-1 | TRBD1
CASSLGTGGGYGYTF | TRBJ1-2 | TRBV5-1 | TRBD1
CATGLGNEQFF | TRBJ2-1 | TRBV19 | -
CASSLDNGGEKLFF | TRBJ1-4 | TRBV7-2 | -
CASSQDKGAPLHF | TRBJ1-6 | TRBV4-3 | -
CASSLAAESYEQYF | TRBJ2-7 | TRBV11-1 | -
CASSPPDRAQETQYF | TRBJ2-5 | TRBV18 | TRBD1
CASSRLADYNEQFF | TRBJ2-1 | TRBV19 | TRBD2
CASSLVTGGYTF | TRBJ1-2 | TRBV7-2 | -
CASSTRGAGTDTQYF | TRBJ2-3 | TRBV19 | -
CASSLARSSGNTIYF | TRBJ1-3 | TRBV5-1 | -
CASSSGQGASGGYTF | TRBJ1-2 | TRBV5-1 | TRBD1
CASSETPGTVSYEQYF | TRBJ2-7 | TRBV6-1 | TRBD1
CASSYGDRGLSKAFF | TRBJ1-1 | TRBV6-5 | TRBD1
CASSVAPDLYEQYF | TRBJ2-7 | TRBV9 | -
CASSEQGLETQYF | TRBJ2-5 | TRBV7-2 | -
CASSTTGSYGYTF | TRBJ1-2 | TRBV7-2 | -
CASSQDQGRGTEAFF | TRBJ1-1 | TRBV4-3 | -
CASSGTTGYGYTF | TRBJ1-2 | TRBV2 | -
CASSPRVYNQPQHF | TRBJ1-5 | TRBV28 | -
CASSLGQLGELFF | TRBJ2-2 | TRBV28 | -
CASSGGLASDANTGELFF | TRBJ2-2 | TRBV5-1 | TRBD2
CASSPGQGSSYNSPLHF | TRBJ1-6 | TRBV9 | TRBD1
CASSPNWGGGYTF | TRBJ1-2 | TRBV7-9 | -
CASSLSKVERQETQYF | TRBJ2-5 | TRBV27 | -
CASSLDGGTDTQYF | TRBJ2-3 | TRBV11-3 | -
CAISGDRDNYGYTF | TRBJ1-2 | TRBV10-3 | TRBD1
CASSVDPGGIQANYGYTF | TRBJ1-2 | TRBV9 | -